One T cell receptor beta chain is described in this entry. As handled by the study authors: Amplifying reference gene primers gave estimates of nucleated cell counts. The table came from immunoSEQ multiplex PCR; TCRdb's copy has only in-frame clones and leaves some out. V and J calls and clone size come straight from that table; D and trimming were deduced from the DNA. The sample has 150,000 to 160,000 clones, 80% seen once. This entry belongs to a study of blood T cell repertoires in COVID-19. Turning to the study itself: The United States, Italy and Spain supplied acute and convalescent COVID-19 samples. Sample material is recorded as cDNA or gDNA derived from T cells, B-cell-depleted T cells, or PBMCs.

Germline V gene lookup returns CDR1 SGHRS and CDR2 YFSETQ. After removal of 2 bases from V and 5 bases from J, the junction contained 4 bases not matched to a gene. The CDR3 is 13 residues long. Sequencing was performed on peripheral blood. The TCR comes from a man aged 60 to 69 with acute or convalescent COVID-19. The V call is TRBV5-1, the J call TRBJ2-7, with 7 bases that match TRBD1. The CDR3, as DNA: TGCGCCAGCAGCTTTAGAGGGGGCAACGAGCAGTACTTC. Protein sequence: CASSFRGGNEQYF.